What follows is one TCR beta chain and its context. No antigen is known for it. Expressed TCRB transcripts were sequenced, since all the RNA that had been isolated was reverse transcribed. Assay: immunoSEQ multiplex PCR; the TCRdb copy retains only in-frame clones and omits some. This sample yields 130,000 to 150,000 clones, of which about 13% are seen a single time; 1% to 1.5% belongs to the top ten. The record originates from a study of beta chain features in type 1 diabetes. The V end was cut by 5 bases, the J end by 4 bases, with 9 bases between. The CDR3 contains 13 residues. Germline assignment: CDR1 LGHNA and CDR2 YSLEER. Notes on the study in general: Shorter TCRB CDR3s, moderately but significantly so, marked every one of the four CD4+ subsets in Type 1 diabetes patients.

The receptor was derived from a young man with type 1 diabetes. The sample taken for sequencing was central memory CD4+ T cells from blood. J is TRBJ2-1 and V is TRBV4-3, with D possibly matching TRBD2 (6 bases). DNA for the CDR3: TGCGCCAGCAGCGCAGCGGGTTACAATGAGCAGTTCTTC. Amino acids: CASSAAGYNEQFF.